This T cell receptor (beta chain) stems from a study of blood T cell repertoires in COVID-19. The CDR3 length is 14 residues. V gave up 0 bases and J gave up 4 bases, with 9 bases separating them. CDR1 MNHEY and CDR2 SMNVEV come from the germline V gene (reference sequence). Data came from immunoSEQ multiplex PCR; TCRdb stores just in-frame clones and leaves some out. This sample has approximately 290,000 clones, with 87% found just once. Input material: peripheral blood. The sequence was collected from a man between 18 and 35 years old with active or convalescent COVID-19. This chain joins TRBV27 and TRBJ1-2, with D hard to call. CDR3 amino acids: CASSLSGPVYGYTF. CDR3 sequence (DNA): TGTGCCAGCAGTTTATCGGGCCCGGTCTATGGCTACACCTTC.